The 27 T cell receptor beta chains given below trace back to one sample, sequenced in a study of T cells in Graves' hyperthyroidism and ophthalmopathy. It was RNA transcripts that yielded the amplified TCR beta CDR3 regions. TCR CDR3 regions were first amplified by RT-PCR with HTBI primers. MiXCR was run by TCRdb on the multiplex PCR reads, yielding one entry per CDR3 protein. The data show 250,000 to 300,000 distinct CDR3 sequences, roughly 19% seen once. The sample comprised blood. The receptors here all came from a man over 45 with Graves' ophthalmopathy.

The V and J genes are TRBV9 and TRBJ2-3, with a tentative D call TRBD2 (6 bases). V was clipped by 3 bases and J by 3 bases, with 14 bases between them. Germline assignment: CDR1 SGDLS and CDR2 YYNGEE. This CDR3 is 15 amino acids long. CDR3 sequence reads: CASSDYGRKTDTQYF. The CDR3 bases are TGTGCCAGCAGCGACTACGGGAGAAAGACAGATACGCAGTATTTT.

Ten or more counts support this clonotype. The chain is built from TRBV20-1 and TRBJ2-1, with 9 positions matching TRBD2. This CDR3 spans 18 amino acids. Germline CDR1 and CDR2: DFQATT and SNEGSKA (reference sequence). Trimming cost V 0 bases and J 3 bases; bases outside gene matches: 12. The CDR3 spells CSAREVGFRLAVYNEQFF. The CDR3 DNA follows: TGCAGTGCTAGAGAGGTTGGATTTAGACTAGCGGTCTACAATGAGCAGTTCTTC.

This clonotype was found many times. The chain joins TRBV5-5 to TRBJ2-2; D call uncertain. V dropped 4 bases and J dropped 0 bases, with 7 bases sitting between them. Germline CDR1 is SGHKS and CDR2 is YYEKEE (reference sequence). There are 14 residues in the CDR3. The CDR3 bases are TGTGCCAGCAGCCAAGGCGCGAACACCGGGGAGCTGTTTTTT. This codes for CASSQGANTGELFF.

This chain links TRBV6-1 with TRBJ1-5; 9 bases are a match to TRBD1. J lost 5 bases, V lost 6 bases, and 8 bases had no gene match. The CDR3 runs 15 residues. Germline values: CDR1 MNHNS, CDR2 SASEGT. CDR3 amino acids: CASREPGQGDQPQHF. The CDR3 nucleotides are TGTGCCAGCAGAGAACCGGGACAGGGAGATCAGCCCCAGCATTTT.

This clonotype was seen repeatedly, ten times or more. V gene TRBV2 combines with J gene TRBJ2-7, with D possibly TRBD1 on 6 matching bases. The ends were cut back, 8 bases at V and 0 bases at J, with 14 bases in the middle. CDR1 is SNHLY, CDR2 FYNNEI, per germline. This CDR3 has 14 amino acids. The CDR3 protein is CASQRDTSSYEQYF. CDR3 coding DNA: TGTGCCAGCCAGAGGGACACATCCTCCTACGAGCAGTACTTC. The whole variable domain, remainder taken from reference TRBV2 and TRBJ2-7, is EPEVTQTPSHQVTQMGQEVILRCVPISNHLYFYWYRQILGQKVEFLVSFYNNEISEKSEIFDDQFSVERPDGSNFTLKIRSTKLEDSAMYFCASQRDTSSYEQYFGPGTRLTVT.

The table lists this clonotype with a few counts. The CDR3 reads CSARDPRSQSGSLDEQYF. In nucleotides, the CDR3 is TGCAGTGCTAGAGATCCCCGGTCTCAGAGCGGGAGCTTGGACGAGCAGTACTTC. The V call is TRBV20-1, the J call TRBJ2-7, with 8 bases lining up with TRBD2. Germline values: CDR1 DFQATT, CDR2 SNEGSKA (reference sequence). The CDR3 spans 18 residues. The ends lost 0 bases at V and 5 bases at J; junction bases unmatched: 18.

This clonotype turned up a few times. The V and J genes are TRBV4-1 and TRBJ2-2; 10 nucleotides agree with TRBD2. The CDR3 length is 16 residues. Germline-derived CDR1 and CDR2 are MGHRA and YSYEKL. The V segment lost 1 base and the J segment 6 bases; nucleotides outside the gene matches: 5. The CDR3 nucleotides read TGCGCCAGCAGCCAAGTCCCTAGCGGGAGTGCCGGGGAGCTGTTTTTT. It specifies CASSQVPSGSAGELFF.

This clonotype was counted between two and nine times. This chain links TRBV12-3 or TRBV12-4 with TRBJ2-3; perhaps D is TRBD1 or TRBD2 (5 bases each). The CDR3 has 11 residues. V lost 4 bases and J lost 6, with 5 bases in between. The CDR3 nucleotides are TGTGCCAGCAGTTGGGGGGATACGCAGTATTTT. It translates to CASSWGDTQYF.

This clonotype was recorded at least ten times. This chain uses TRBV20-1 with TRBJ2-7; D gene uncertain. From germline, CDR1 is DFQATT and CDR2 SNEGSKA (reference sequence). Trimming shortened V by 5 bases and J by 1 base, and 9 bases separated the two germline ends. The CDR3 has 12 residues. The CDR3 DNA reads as TGCAGTGCTGCCTGGCAGTCCTACGAGCAGTACTTC. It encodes CSAAWQSYEQYF.

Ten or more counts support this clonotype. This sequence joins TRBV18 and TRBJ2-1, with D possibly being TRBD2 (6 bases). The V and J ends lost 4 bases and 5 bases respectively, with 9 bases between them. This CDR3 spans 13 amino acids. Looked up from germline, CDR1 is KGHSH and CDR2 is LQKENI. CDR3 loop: CASSRGTNNEQFF. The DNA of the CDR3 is TGTGCCAGCTCACGCGGGACGAACAATGAGCAGTTCTTC.

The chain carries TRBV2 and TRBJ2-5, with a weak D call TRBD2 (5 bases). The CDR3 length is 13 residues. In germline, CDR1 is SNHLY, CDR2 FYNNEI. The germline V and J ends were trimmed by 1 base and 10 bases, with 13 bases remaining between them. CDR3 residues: CASSEEKAVSQYF. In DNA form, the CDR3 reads TGTGCCAGCAGTGAAGAGAAAGCGGTGAGCCAGTACTTC.

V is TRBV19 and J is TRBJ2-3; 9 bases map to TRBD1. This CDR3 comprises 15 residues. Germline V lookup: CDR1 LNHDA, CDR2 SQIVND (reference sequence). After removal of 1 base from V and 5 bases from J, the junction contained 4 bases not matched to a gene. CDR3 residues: CASSIAGTGKDTQYF. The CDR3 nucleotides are TGTGCCAGTAGTATAGCAGGGACAGGGAAAGATACGCAGTATTTT.

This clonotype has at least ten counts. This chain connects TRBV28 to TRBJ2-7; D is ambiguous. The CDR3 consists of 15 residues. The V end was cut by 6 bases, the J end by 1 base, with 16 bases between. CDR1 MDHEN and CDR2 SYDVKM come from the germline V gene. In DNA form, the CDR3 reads TGTGCCAGCAGCGGCTTAGGCAGACCTTCCTACGAGCAGTACTTC. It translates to CASSGLGRPSYEQYF. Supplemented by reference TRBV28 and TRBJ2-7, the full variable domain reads DVKVTQSSRYLVKRTGEKVFLECVQDMDHENMFWYRQDPGLGLRLIYFSYDVKMKEKGDIPEGYSVSREKKERFSLILESASTNQTSMYLCASSGLGRPSYEQYFGPGTRLTVT.

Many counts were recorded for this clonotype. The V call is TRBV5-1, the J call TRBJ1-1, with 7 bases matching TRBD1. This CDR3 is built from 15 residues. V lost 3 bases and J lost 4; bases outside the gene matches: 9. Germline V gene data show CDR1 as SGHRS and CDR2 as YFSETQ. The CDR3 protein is CASSWGQSVGTEAFF. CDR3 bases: TGCGCCAGCAGCTGGGGACAGTCGGTGGGCACTGAAGCTTTCTTT.

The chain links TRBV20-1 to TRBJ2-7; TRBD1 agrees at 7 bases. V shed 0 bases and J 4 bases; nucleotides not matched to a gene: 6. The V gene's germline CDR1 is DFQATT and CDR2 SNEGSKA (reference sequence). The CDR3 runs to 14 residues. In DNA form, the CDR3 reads TGCAGTGCTAGAGATCGGACAGGCTCGTACGAGCAGTACTTC. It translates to CSARDRTGSYEQYF.

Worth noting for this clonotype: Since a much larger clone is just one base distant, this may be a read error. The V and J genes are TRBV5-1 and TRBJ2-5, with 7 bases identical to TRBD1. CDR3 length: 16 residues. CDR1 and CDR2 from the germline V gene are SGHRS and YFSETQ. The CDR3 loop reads CAGSPDFETGDETQYF. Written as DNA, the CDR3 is TGCGCCGGCAGCCCCGACTTCGAAACAGGGGATGAGACCCAGTACTTC.

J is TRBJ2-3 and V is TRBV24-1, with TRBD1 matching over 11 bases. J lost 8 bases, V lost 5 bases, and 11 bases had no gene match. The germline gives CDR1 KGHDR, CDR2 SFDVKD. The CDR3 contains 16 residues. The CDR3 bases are TGTGCCACCAGTGCATACGGGACAGGGGGATTACCTACGCAGTATTTT. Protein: CATSAYGTGGLPTQYF.

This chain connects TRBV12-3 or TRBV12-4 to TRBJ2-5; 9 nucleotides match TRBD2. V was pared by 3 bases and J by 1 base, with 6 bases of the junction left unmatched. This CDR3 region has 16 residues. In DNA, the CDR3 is TGTGCCAGCAGTTTCGGCCTAGCGGGGACCCAAGAGACCCAGTACTTC. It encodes CASSFGLAGTQETQYF.

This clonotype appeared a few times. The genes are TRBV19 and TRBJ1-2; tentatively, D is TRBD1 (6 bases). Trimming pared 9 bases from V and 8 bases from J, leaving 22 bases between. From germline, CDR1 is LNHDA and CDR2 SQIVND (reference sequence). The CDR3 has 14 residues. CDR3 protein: CASRRNQGLDGYTF. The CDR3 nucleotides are TGTGCCAGCAGACGCAACCAGGGGTTAGACGGCTACACCTTC.

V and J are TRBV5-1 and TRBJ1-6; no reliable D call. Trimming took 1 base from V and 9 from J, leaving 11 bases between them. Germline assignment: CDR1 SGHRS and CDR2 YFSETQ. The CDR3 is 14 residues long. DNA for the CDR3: TGCGCCAGCAGCTTGCCAGCGGATGGTTCACCCCTCCACTTT. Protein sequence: CASSLPADGSPLHF.

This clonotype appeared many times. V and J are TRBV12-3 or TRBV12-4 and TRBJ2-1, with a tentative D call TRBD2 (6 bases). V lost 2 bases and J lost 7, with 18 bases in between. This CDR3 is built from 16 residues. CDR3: CASSLNTSPVGNEQFF. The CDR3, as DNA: TGTGCCAGCAGTTTAAATACTAGCCCAGTCGGGAATGAGCAGTTCTTC.

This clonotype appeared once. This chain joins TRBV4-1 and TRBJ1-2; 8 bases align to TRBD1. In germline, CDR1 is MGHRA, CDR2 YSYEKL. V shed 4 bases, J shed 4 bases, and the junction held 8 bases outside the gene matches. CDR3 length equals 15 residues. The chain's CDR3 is CASSRYGQGLYGYTF. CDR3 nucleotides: TGCGCCAGCAGCCGTTACGGACAGGGCCTCTATGGCTACACCTTC.

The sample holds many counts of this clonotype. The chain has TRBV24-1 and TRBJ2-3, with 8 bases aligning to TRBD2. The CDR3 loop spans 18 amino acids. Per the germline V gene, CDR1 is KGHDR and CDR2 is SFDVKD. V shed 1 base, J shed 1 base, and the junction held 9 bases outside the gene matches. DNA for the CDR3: TGTGCCACCAGTGATTTCCAAGCGGGAGAGCGCGGCACAGATACGCAGTATTTT. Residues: CATSDFQAGERGTDTQYF.

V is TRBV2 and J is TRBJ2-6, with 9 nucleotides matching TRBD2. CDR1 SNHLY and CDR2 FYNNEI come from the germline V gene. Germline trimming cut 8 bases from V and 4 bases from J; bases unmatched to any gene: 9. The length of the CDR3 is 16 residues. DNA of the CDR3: TGTGCCAGCGAGGAGGGGGGGACTAGCGGGGCCAACGTCCTGACTTTC. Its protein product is CASEEGGTSGANVLTF. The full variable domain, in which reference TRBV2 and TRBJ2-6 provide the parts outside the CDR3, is EPEVTQTPSHQVTQMGQEVILRCVPISNHLYFYWYRQILGQKVEFLVSFYNNEISEKSEIFDDQFSVERPDGSNFTLKIRSTKLEDSAMYFCASEEGGTSGANVLTFGAGSRLTVL.

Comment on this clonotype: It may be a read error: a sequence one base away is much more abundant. CDR3 sequence (DNA): TGCGCCAGCAGCTTCGATGTGGGACTAGGTGGTGAGCAGTTCTTC. Translated, it gives CASSFDVGLGGEQFF. The chain has TRBV5-1 and TRBJ2-1, with 8 positions matching TRBD2. Germline-derived CDR1 and CDR2 are SGHRS and YFSETQ. The CDR3 runs to 15 residues. The V segment lost 2 bases and the J segment 9 bases; nucleotides outside the gene matches: 10.

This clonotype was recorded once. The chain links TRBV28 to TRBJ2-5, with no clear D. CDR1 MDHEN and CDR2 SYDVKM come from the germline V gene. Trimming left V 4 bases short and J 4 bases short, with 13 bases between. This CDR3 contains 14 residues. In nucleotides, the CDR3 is TGTGCCAGCAGTTCCCCCGACCTTCCAGAGACCCAGTACTTC. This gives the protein CASSSPDLPETQYF.

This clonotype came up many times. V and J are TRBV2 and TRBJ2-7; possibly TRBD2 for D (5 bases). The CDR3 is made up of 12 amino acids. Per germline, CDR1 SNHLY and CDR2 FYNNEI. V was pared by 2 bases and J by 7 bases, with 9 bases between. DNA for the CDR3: TGTGCCAGCAGTGAAATGAGGGTGGAGCAGTACTTC. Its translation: CASSEMRVEQYF.